This TCR beta chain was documented in a study of CD8 T cells in Susac syndrome. Overall study findings and caveats: It was acknowledged by the study that relatively few individuals were included in its TCR sequencing and HLA analysis.

CDR1 and CDR2 from the germline V gene are MGHRA and YSYEKL. Trimming pared 3 bases from V and 8 bases from J, leaving 13 bases between. This CDR3 has 13 amino acids. As controls, healthy donors matched for age and sex were used. Negative isolation was used for CD8+ and CD4+ T cells and FACS enrichment for TEMRA cells. Regarding this clonotype: The antigen is not known.

Reverse transcription used roughly 0.5 to 1 ug RNA and random hexamers. Multiplex immunoSEQ PCR targeted 54 Vbeta and 13 Jbeta TCR beta segments. A single record per CDR3 protein comes from TCRdb applying MiXCR to the immunoSEQ multiplex PCR reads. The table lists about 190,000 distinct CDR3 sequences, under 95% of them singletons. The origin of this receptor is a human donor in good health. Sequencing input: CD4+ T cells from PBMCs. The J gene is TRBJ1-1, the V gene TRBV4-1; D remains ambiguous. The DNA for the CDR3 is TGCGCCAGCAGCCACTTGCTGAGGTTGGAAGCTTTCTTT. Its translation is CASSHLLRLEAFF.